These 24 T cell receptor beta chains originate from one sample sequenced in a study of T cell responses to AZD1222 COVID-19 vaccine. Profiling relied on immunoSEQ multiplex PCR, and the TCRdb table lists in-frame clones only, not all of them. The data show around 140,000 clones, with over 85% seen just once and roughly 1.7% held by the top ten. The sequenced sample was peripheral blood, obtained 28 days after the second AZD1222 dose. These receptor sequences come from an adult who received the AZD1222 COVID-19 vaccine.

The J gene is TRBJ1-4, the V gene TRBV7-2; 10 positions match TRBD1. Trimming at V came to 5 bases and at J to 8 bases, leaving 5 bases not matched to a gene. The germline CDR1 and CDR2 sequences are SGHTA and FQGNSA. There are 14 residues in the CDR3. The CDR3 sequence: CASSPGQGWEKLFF. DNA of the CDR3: TGTGCCAGCAGCCCGGGACAGGGGTGGGAAAAACTGTTTTTT.

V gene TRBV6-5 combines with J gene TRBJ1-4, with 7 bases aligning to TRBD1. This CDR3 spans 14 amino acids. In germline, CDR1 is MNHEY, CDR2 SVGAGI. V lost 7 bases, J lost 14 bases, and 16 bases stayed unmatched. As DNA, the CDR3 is TGTGCCAGCAAACATGACAGGGCGAGGGGAAATCTGTTTTTT. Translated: CASKHDRARGNLFF.

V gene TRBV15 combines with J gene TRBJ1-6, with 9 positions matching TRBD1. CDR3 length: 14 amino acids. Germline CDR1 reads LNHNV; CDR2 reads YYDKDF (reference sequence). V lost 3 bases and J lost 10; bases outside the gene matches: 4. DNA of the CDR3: TGTGCCACCAGCAGCCGGACAGGGGTCTCACCCCTCCACTTT. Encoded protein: CATSSRTGVSPLHF. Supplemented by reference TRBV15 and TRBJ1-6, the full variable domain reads DAMVIQNPRYQVTQFGKPVTLSCSQTLNHNVMYWYQQKSSQAPKLLFHYYDKDFNNEADTPDNFQSRRPNTSFCFLDIRSPGLGDTAMYLCATSSRTGVSPLHFGNGTRLTVT.

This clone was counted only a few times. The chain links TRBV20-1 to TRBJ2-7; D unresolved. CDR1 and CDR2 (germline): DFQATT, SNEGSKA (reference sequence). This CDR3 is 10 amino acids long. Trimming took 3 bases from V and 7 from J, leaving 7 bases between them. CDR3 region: CSARLREQYF. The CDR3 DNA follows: TGCAGTGCTAGGCTCAGGGAGCAGTACTTC.

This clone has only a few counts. CDR3 DNA: TGTGCCAGCAGCCTCTCCGCGAGAGAGGTAGCTTTCTTT. Translation: CASSLSAREVAFF. This chain uses TRBV12-3 or TRBV12-4 with TRBJ1-1, with D hard to call. This CDR3 region has 13 residues. The V end lost 6 bases, the J end lost 10 bases, and 18 bases lay between the germline ends.

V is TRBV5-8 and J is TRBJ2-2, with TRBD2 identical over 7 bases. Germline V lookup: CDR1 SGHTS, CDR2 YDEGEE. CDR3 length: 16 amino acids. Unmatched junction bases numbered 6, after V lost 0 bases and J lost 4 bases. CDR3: CASSLAAGEGTGELFF. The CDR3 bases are TGTGCCAGCAGCTTGGCGGCGGGAGAGGGCACCGGGGAGCTGTTTTTT.

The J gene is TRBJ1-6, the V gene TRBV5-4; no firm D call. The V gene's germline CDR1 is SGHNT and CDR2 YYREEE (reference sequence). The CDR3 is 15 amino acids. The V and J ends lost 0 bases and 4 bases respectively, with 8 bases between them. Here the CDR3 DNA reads TGTGCCAGCAGCTTGGACGGACCGTATAATTCACCCCTCCACTTT. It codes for CASSLDGPYNSPLHF.

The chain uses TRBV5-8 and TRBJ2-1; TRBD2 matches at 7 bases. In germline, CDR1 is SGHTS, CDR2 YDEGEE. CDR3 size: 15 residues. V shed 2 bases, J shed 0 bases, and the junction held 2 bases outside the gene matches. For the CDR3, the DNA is TGTGCCAGCAGCTTAGCGGGAAGCTCCTACAATGAGCAGTTCTTC. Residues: CASSLAGSSYNEQFF.

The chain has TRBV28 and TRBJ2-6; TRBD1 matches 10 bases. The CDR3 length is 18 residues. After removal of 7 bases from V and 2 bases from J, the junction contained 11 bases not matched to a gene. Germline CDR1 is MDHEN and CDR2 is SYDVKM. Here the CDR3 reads CASMEGGQGRPGANVLTF. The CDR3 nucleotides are TGTGCCAGCATGGAGGGGGGACAGGGGCGGCCTGGGGCCAACGTCCTGACTTTC.

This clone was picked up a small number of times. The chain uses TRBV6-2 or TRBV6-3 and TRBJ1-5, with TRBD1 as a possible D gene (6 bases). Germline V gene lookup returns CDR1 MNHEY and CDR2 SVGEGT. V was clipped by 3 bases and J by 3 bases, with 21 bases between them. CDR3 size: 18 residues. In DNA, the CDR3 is TGTGCCAGCAGTTATTTCAGGGAACAGGGTGATATCAATCAGCCCCAGCATTTT. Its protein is CASSYFREQGDINQPQHF.

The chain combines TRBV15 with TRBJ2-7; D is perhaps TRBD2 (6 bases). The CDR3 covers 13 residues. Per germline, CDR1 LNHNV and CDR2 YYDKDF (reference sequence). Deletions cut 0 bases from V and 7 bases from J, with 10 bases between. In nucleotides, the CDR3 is TGTGCCACCAGCAGAGATAGGAGGGAAGAGCAGTACTTC. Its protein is CATSRDRREEQYF.

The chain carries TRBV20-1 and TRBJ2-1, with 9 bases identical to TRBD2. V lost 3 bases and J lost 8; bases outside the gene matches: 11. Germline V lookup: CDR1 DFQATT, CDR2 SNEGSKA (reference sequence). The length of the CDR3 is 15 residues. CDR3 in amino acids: CSASPPEREAYEQFF. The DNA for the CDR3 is TGCAGTGCTAGTCCCCCGGAGCGGGAGGCCTATGAGCAGTTCTTC.

As DNA, the CDR3 is TGTGCCAGCAGCTTGTTTGATGAGCAGTTCTTC. Its translation is CASSLFDEQFF. The chain links TRBV11-3 to TRBJ2-1; D gene unclear. Looked up from germline, CDR1 is SGHNT and CDR2 is YENEEA. V lost 3 bases, J lost 8 bases, and 5 bases lay in between. This CDR3 contains 11 residues.

In DNA, the CDR3 is TGTGCCAGCAGTCTAACGGGACAGGGTCGAACCTACGAGCAGTACTTC. This codes for CASSLTGQGRTYEQYF. The chain uses TRBV27 and TRBJ2-7; 9 nucleotides line up with TRBD1. The germline V gene has CDR1 MNHEY and CDR2 SMNVEV (reference sequence). V was pared by 5 bases and J by 2 bases, with 10 bases of the junction left unmatched. The CDR3 is made up of 16 amino acids.

Here the CDR3 DNA reads TGTGCCAGCAGCTTAGGGACCACTGAAGCTTTCTTT. This encodes CASSLGTTEAFF. This rearrangement joins TRBV7-9 to TRBJ1-1, with D uncertain. V lost 1 base, J lost 4 bases, and 4 bases lay in between. This CDR3 region has 12 residues. Germline V gene lookup returns CDR1 SEHNR and CDR2 FQNEAQ (reference sequence).

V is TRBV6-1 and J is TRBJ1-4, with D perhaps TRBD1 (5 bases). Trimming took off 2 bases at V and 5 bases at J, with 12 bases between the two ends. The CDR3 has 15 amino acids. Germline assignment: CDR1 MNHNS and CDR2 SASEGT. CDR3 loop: CASSEYGGVNEKLFF. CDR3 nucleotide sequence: TGTGCCAGCAGTGAATATGGGGGGGTAAATGAAAAACTGTTTTTT.

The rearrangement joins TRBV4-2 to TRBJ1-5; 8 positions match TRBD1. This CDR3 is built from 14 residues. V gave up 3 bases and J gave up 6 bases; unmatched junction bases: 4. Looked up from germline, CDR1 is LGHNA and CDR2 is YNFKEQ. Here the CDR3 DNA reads TGTGCCAGCAGCCAGGGACAGGTGTTTCAGCCCCAGCATTTT. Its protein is CASSQGQVFQPQHF.

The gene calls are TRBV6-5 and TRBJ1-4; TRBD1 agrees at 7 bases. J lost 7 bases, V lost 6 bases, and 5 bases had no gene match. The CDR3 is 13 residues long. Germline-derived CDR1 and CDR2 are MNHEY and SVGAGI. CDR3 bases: TGTGCCAGCAGAGCAGGGGGATTTGAAAAACTGTTTTTT. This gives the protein CASRAGGFEKLFF.

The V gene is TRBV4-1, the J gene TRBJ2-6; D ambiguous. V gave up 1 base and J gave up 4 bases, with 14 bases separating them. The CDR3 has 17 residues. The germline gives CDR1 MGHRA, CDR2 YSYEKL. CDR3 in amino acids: CASSQVGFSDGANVLTF. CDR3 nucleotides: TGCGCCAGCAGCCAAGTAGGGTTCTCGGACGGGGCCAACGTCCTGACTTTC.

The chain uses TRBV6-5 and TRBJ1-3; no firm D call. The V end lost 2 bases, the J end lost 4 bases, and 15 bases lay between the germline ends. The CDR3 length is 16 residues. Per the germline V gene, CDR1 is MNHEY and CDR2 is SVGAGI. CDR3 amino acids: CASSYGQVLGGNTIYF. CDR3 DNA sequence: TGTGCCAGCAGTTACGGCCAGGTCCTAGGGGGAAACACCATATATTTT.

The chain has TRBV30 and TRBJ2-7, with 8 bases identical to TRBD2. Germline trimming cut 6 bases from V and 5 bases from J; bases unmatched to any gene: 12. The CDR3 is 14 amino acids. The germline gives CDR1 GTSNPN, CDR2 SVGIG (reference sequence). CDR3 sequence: CACLPGTSAHEQYF. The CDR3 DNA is TGTGCCTGCCTTCCCGGGACTAGTGCGCACGAGCAGTACTTC.

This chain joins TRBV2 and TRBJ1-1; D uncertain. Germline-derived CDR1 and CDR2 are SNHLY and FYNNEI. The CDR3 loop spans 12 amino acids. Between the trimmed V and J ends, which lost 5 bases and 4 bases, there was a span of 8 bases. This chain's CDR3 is CASSSRRTEAFF. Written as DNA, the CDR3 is TGTGCCAGCAGTTCACGACGCACTGAAGCTTTCTTT.

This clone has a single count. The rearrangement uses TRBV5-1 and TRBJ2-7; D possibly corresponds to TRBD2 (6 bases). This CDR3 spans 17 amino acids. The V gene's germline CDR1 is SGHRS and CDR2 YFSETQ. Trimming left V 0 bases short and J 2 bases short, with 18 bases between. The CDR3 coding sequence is TGCGCCAGCAGCTTGGGTTATCGGGGGATGGAGGCCTACGAGCAGTACTTC. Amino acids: CASSLGYRGMEAYEQYF.

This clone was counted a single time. The CDR3 DNA follows: TGTGCCAGCAGCGTCAGGGGTCCTGATACGCAGTATTTT. This sequence encodes CASSVRGPDTQYF. The genes are TRBV13 and TRBJ2-3; possible D gene TRBD1, 6 bases. This CDR3 has 13 amino acids. Germline values: CDR1 PRHDT, CDR2 FYEKMQ (reference sequence). Trimming took 5 bases from V and 6 from J, leaving 12 bases between them.